These 27 T cell receptor beta chains were all obtained from the same sample, sequenced in a study of T cells in Graves' hyperthyroidism and ophthalmopathy. RNA transcripts gave rise to amplified TCR beta CDR3 regions. Carried out on the TCR CDR3, a first-round RT-PCR used the HTBI primer set. From the multiplex PCR reads, TCRdb called clonotypes with MiXCR, one entry per CDR3 protein. This sample carries about 290,000 distinct CDR3 sequences, about an eighth of them seen once, and the ten largest clones take 7% to 8.5%. Material for sequencing was blood. The receptors were gathered from a woman under 40 with Graves' hyperthyroidism that later progressed to Graves' ophthalmopathy.

This clonotype was observed many times. J is TRBJ1-1 and V is TRBV6-2 or TRBV6-3; D unresolved. The V end lost 2 bases, the J end lost 6 bases, and 4 bases lay between the germline ends. Per germline, CDR1 MNHEY and CDR2 SVGEGT. There are 11 residues in the CDR3. The CDR3 protein is CASSYAAEAFF. The CDR3 nucleotides read TGTGCCAGCAGTTACGCAGCTGAAGCTTTCTTT.

The chain recombines TRBV9 with TRBJ2-5, with a weak D call TRBD2 (6 bases). From germline, CDR1 is SGDLS and CDR2 YYNGEE. V lost 3 bases and J 5 bases, leaving 14 bases between the germline ends. The CDR3 spans 14 residues. Written as DNA, the CDR3 is TGTGCCAGCAGCGCAGAGGCGGGACCCGAGACCCAGTACTTC. Amino acids: CASSAEAGPETQYF.

To note about this clonotype: A much larger clone is a single base away; this may be a read error. The chain has TRBV5-7 and TRBJ2-1; D is possibly TRBD1 or TRBD2 (5 bases each). TRBV5-7 is identified as an open reading frame with a role that is uncertain. This CDR3 has 16 residues. The V end was cut by 5 bases, the J end by 8 bases, with 23 bases between. CDR3 bases: TGTGCCAGCAGGTTTCAACGGGACGGACTCGTCGATGAGCAGTTCTTC. It codes for CASRFQRDGLVDEQFF.

The chain has TRBV6-5 and TRBJ2-3; no reliable D call. Germline-derived CDR1 and CDR2 are MNHEY and SVGAGI. The CDR3 has 15 amino acids. Deletions cut 0 bases from V and 0 bases from J, with 7 bases between. This chain's CDR3 is CASSYSGMSTDTQYF. CDR3 nucleotide sequence: TGTGCCAGCAGTTACTCGGGGATGAGCACAGATACGCAGTATTTT.

This clonotype was observed many times. The gene calls are TRBV6-2 or TRBV6-3 and TRBJ1-2, with D possibly matching TRBD1 (6 bases). The length of the CDR3 is 13 residues. V lost 6 bases and J lost 3, with 11 bases in between. Germline CDR1 MNHEY, CDR2 SVGEGT. Here the CDR3 DNA reads TGTGCCAGCAGGCCAGGGGAGGACTATGGCTACACCTTC. This translates into CASRPGEDYGYTF.

This clonotype was found many times. The chain is built from TRBV27 and TRBJ1-1; unclear D gene. Between the trimmed V and J ends, which lost 7 bases and 10 bases, there was a span of 13 bases. CDR1 and CDR2 from the germline V gene are MNHEY and SMNVEV (reference sequence). The CDR3 contains 11 residues. CDR3 amino acids: CASINPQGAFF. CDR3 coding DNA: TGTGCCAGCATTAATCCGCAAGGAGCTTTCTTT.

On this clonotype itself: A much more abundant neighbour one base away suggests this may be a read error. The chain combines TRBV28 with TRBJ1-5; 9 bases are a match to TRBD1. CDR1 is MDHEN, CDR2 SYDVKM, per germline. There are 16 residues in the CDR3. The CDR3 nucleotides read TGTGCCAGCAGTGGAGCCCCCGGGACAGGGTCACAGCGCCAGCATTTT. Its protein product is CASSGAPGTGSQRQHF.

This clonotype was observed many times. The gene calls are TRBV5-5 and TRBJ1-2; D is ambiguous. CDR3 length: 14 residues. Trimming removed 0 bases at V and 4 bases at J, with 10 bases between. The V gene's germline CDR1 is SGHKS and CDR2 YYEKEE (reference sequence). CDR3 DNA: TGTGCCAGCAGCTTGGTGCCTTCCAGCTATGGCTACACCTTC. Amino acid sequence: CASSLVPSSYGYTF.

The chain joins TRBV19 to TRBJ2-2; 8 positions agree with TRBD2. V lost 5 bases, J lost 7 bases, and 9 bases stayed unmatched. Germline lookup yields CDR1 LNHDA and CDR2 SQIVND (reference sequence). This CDR3 is 15 amino acids long. CDR3 region: CASSRMTSVFGELFF. Here the CDR3 DNA reads TGTGCCAGTAGTCGGATGACTAGCGTTTTCGGGGAGCTGTTTTTT.

This clonotype was picked up a small number of times. This chain links TRBV6-5 with TRBJ2-7; D is possibly TRBD1 (5 bases). V shed 4 bases and J shed 4 bases, with 23 bases lying between them. CDR1 and CDR2 (germline): MNHEY, SVGAGI. The length of the CDR3 is 17 residues. The CDR3: CASSSQDKESAWYEQYF. The CDR3 DNA reads TGTGCCAGCAGTTCTCAGGACAAGGAGTCAGCGTGGTACGAGCAGTACTTC.

This clonotype was counted many times. The chain links TRBV18 to TRBJ1-1; D is unclear. V was shortened by 0 bases and J by 6 bases, with 11 bases between the two germline ends. Germline-derived CDR1 and CDR2 are KGHSH and LQKENI. This CDR3 region has 14 residues. CDR3 region: CASSPPEASPEAFF. CDR3 in DNA: TGTGCCAGCTCACCACCGGAGGCAAGTCCTGAAGCTTTCTTT.

This clonotype occurred a few times. V gene TRBV6-2 or TRBV6-3 combines with J gene TRBJ1-6; maybe TRBD1 (5 bases). V shed 0 bases and J shed 7 bases, with 10 bases lying between them. This CDR3 contains 15 residues. Germline CDR1 is MNHEY and CDR2 is SVGEGT. The CDR3 DNA follows: TGTGCCAGCAGTTACTCGACCAGGGCCAATTCACCCCTCCACTTT. Encoded protein: CASSYSTRANSPLHF.

This clonotype was recorded at least ten times. The chain joins TRBV12-3 or TRBV12-4 to TRBJ2-7; D gene unclear. V lost 2 bases to trimming and J lost 2 bases, with 4 bases between them. The CDR3 consists of 12 residues. The CDR3 DNA reads TGTGCCAGCAGTTTATCACCCTACGAGCAGTACTTC. The encoded protein is CASSLSPYEQYF.

This clonotype was detected ten times or more. The V gene is TRBV24-1, the J gene TRBJ2-3; 13 nucleotides line up with TRBD2. Per the germline V gene, CDR1 is KGHDR and CDR2 is SFDVKD. CDR3 length: 16 residues. The junction had 5 bases not matched to a gene; V was cut back by 3 bases and J by 6 bases. In nucleotides, the CDR3 is TGTGCCACCAGTGATAGAACTAGCGGGAGGGCGGATACGCAGTATTTT. Translation gives CATSDRTSGRADTQYF.

This chain's CDR3 is CASAWWGRDGTEAFF. As DNA, the CDR3 is TGTGCCAGCGCCTGGTGGGGCCGGGATGGAACTGAAGCTTTCTTT. The chain combines TRBV5-6 with TRBJ1-1; a weak D match, TRBD1 (5 bases). V dropped 7 bases and J dropped 5 bases, with 21 bases sitting between them. This CDR3 contains 15 residues. Germline CDR1 is SGHDT and CDR2 is YYEEEE.

This clonotype was recorded many times. The chain couples TRBV15 to TRBJ1-2, with 8 positions matching TRBD1. The CDR3 has 15 residues. Germline trimming cut 5 bases from V and 7 bases from J; bases unmatched to any gene: 12. In germline, CDR1 is LNHNV, CDR2 YYDKDF (reference sequence). The chain's CDR3 is CATSSGTPGGLGYTF. DNA for the CDR3: TGTGCCACCAGCTCTGGGACACCAGGGGGCCTTGGCTACACCTTC.

This clonotype has ten or more counts. The chain is built from TRBV6-2 or TRBV6-3 and TRBJ2-3; TRBD2 matches at 8 bases. The junction had 2 bases not matched to a gene; V was cut back by 8 bases and J by 4 bases. Germline V CDR1 and CDR2: MNHEY, SVGEGT. There are 12 residues in the CDR3. The CDR3 loop reads CASGLAPDTQYF. CDR3 nucleotide sequence: TGTGCCAGCGGACTAGCCCCAGATACGCAGTATTTT.

This clonotype was picked up a small number of times. The chain uses TRBV4-3 and TRBJ2-2, with TRBD2 matching over 9 bases. The CDR3 has 17 amino acids. Trimming removed 4 bases from V and 1 base from J; junction bases left unmatched: 7. Germline-derived CDR1 and CDR2 are LGHNA and YSLEER. The CDR3 nucleotides read TGCGCCAGCAGCCCCTTAATAGCGGGAGAGAACACCGGGGAGCTGTTTTTT. Protein product: CASSPLIAGENTGELFF.

There are many counts of this clonotype. The rearrangement links TRBV7-9 to TRBJ1-4, with TRBD1 matching over 10 bases. The J segment lost 8 bases and the V segment lost 5 bases, leaving 8 bases of the junction unmatched. Germline CDR1 reads SEHNR; CDR2 reads FQNEAQ (reference sequence). CDR3 length: 15 residues. Here the CDR3 reads CASSDSGTGVEKLFF. The CDR3 nucleotides read TGTGCCAGCAGCGATTCCGGGACAGGGGTCGAAAAACTGTTTTTT.

This chain joins TRBV28 and TRBJ2-7; no reliable D call. Germline V gene lookup returns CDR1 MDHEN and CDR2 SYDVKM. Between the trimmed V and J ends, which lost 6 bases and 6 bases, there was a span of 9 bases. The CDR3 runs 11 residues. DNA for the CDR3: TGTGCCAGCAGGTACAGATCCGAGCAGTACTTC. The encoded protein is CASRYRSEQYF.

This clonotype has at least ten counts. J is TRBJ1-6 and V is TRBV30, with no clear D. This CDR3 contains 14 residues. Germline assignment: CDR1 GTSNPN and CDR2 SVGIG (reference sequence). V gave up 7 bases and J gave up 7 bases, with 17 bases separating them. CDR3 amino acids: CAYRWTGGNSPLHF. CDR3 coding DNA: TGTGCCTATCGTTGGACGGGAGGGAATTCACCCCTCCACTTT.

This clonotype has at least ten counts. This rearrangement joins TRBV29-1 to TRBJ1-2; maybe TRBD1 (5 bases). The CDR3 runs to 13 residues. Germline V gene sequence: CDR1 SQVTM, CDR2 ANQGSEA. Between the trimmed V and J ends, which lost 4 bases and 6 bases, there was a span of 15 bases. The CDR3 DNA reads TGCAGCGTTGTGTCTTCGACGGGGGATGGCTACACCTTC. It codes for CSVVSSTGDGYTF. Complete variable domain (other parts from reference TRBV29-1 and TRBJ1-2): SAVISQKPSRDICQRGTSLTIQCQVDSQVTMMFWYRQQPGQSLTLIATANQGSEATYESGFVIDKFPISRPNLTFSTLTVSNMSPEDSSIYLCSVVSSTGDGYTFGSGTRLTVV.

This clonotype was seen ten or more times. Here the CDR3 DNA reads TGTGCCAGCAGCCGAGGATGGGAAGCGGGGTCGGATACGCAGTATTTT. Translating gives CASSRGWEAGSDTQYF. The J gene is TRBJ2-3, the V gene TRBV7-2, with 7 positions matching TRBD2. In germline, CDR1 is SGHTA, CDR2 FQGNSA. V was pared by 5 bases and J by 6 bases, with 14 bases of the junction left unmatched. The CDR3 covers 16 residues.

This clonotype was counted many times. J is TRBJ1-2 and V is TRBV30; no clear D. This CDR3 contains 11 residues. V was clipped by 3 bases and J by 6 bases, with 8 bases between them. Germline CDR1 GTSNPN, CDR2 SVGIG (reference sequence). The CDR3 loop is CAWSSPNGYTF. The CDR3 coding sequence is TGTGCCTGGAGCTCCCCCAATGGCTACACCTTC. Full variable domain (remainder filled in from reference TRBV30 and TRBJ1-2): SQTIHQWPATLVQPVGSPLSLECTVEGTSNPNLYWYRQAAGRGLQLLFYSVGIGQISSEVPQNLSASRPQDRQFILSSKKLLLSDSGFYLCAWSSPNGYTFGSGTRLTVV.

The chain employs TRBV4-1 and TRBJ2-7; possible D gene TRBD1, 8 bases. Germline assignment: CDR1 MGHRA and CDR2 YSYEKL. CDR3 length equals 15 residues. Trimming pared 0 bases from V and 4 bases from J, leaving 13 bases between. CDR3 amino acids: CASSQENRGGYEQYF. The CDR3 nucleotides are TGCGCCAGCAGCCAAGAAAACAGGGGGGGGTACGAGCAGTACTTC.

The chain uses TRBV20-1 and TRBJ1-1, with D maybe TRBD1 (5 bases). V dropped 0 bases and J dropped 6 bases, with 14 bases sitting between them. Germline assignment: CDR1 DFQATT and CDR2 SNEGSKA (reference sequence). This CDR3 contains 14 residues. CDR3 sequence reads: CSARDLREGSEAFF. DNA of the CDR3: TGCAGTGCTAGAGATCTCAGGGAAGGATCTGAAGCTTTCTTT.

V and J are TRBV28 and TRBJ2-1; D is unclear. The germline V and J ends were trimmed by 4 bases and 0 bases, with 10 bases remaining between them. CDR1 and CDR2 from the germline V gene are MDHEN and SYDVKM. The length of the CDR3 is 15 residues. DNA for the CDR3: TGTGCCAGCAGTTCTGGGGTGAGCTCCTACAATGAGCAGTTCTTC. Its protein is CASSSGVSSYNEQFF.